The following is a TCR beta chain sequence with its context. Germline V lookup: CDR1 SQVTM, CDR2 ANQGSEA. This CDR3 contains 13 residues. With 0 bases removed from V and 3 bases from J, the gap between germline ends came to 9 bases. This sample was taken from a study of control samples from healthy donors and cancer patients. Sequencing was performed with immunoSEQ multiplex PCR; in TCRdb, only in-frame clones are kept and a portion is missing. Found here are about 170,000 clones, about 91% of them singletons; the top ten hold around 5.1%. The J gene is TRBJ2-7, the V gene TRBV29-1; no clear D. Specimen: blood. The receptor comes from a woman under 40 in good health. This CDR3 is CSVEDRADYEQYF. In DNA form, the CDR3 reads TGCAGCGTTGAAGATCGGGCAGACTACGAGCAGTACTTC.